These 28 T cell receptor beta chains came from one sample sequenced in a study of T cell repertoires in cytomegalovirus infection. MiXCR, run by TCRdb on the reads, gives a single entry per CDR3 protein. The data show 650,000 to 900,000 distinct CDR3 sequences, roughly 29% seen once. Antigen specificity for these receptors is unknown. The sample was cultured CD8+ T cells from PBMCs, taken from culture after CMV antigen stimulation. The receptors shown here come from a human donor in good health (CMV status not recorded). Some clones in this sample may be carry-over from other donors' samples.

A few counts support this clonotype. The chain has TRBV7-9 and TRBJ2-3; TRBD2 might be the D (5 bases). Trimming cost V 6 bases and J 8 bases, with 33 bases left between them. The CDR3 spans 19 residues. CDR1 and CDR2 (germline): SEHNR, FQNEAQ (reference sequence). The CDR3, as DNA: TGTGCCAGCAGTCAAATCCGGGCCCGCGGGTGGATAGTGAGTGGTACGCAGTATTTT. It translates to CASSQIRARGWIVSGTQYF. Variable domain in full (rest from reference TRBV7-9 and TRBJ2-3): DTGVSQNPRHKITKRGQNVTFRCDPISEHNRLYWYRQTLGQGPEFLTYFQNEAQLEKSRLLSDRFSAERPKGSFSTLEIQRTEQGDSAMYLCASSQIRARGWIVSGTQYFGPGTRLTVL.

This clonotype was seen more than once but under ten times. CDR3 sequence reads: CASSVQGSDYGYTF. In nucleotides, the CDR3 is TGTGCCAGCAGCGTACAGGGTTCGGACTATGGCTACACCTTC. This chain joins TRBV5-4 and TRBJ1-2, with TRBD1 as a possible D gene (6 bases). Germline values: CDR1 SGHNT, CDR2 YYREEE (reference sequence). V shed 4 bases and J shed 3 bases, with 13 bases lying between them. The CDR3 covers 14 residues.

This clonotype was counted many times. J is TRBJ2-2 and V is TRBV11-2; D gene uncertain. Germline V CDR1 and CDR2: SGHAT, FQNNGV. The CDR3 spans 12 residues. The V gene lost 3 bases and the J gene lost 4 bases, with 3 bases spanning the gap. CDR3 in DNA: TGTGCCAGCAGCTTCGCCACCGGGGAGCTGTTTTTT. It translates to CASSFATGELFF.

This clonotype occurred a few times. This chain joins TRBV29-1 and TRBJ1-2; TRBD1 aligns across 10 bases. V shed 8 bases, J shed 6 bases, and the junction held 6 bases outside the gene matches. This CDR3 spans 12 amino acids. CDR1 is SQVTM, CDR2 ANQGSEA, per germline. In nucleotides, the CDR3 is TGCAGCCTCCGGGACAGGGGAAATGGCTACACCTTC. Translating it yields CSLRDRGNGYTF.

The chain joins TRBV19 to TRBJ1-2; D might be TRBD1 (5 bases). The CDR3 is made up of 14 amino acids. Germline V lookup: CDR1 LNHDA, CDR2 SQIVND (reference sequence). With 5 bases removed from V and 6 bases from J, the gap between germline ends came to 16 bases. For the CDR3, the DNA is TGTGCCAGTAGTTGGAGACAGAGTCTTCATGGCTACACCTTC. The encoded protein is CASSWRQSLHGYTF.

Many counts were recorded for this clonotype. The chain is built from TRBV6-1 and TRBJ1-1; D not resolved. Germline CDR1 reads MNHNS; CDR2 reads SASEGT. This CDR3 has 12 residues. V shed 10 bases and J shed 6 bases, with 15 bases lying between them. This chain's CDR3 is CATLEGIPEAFF. In DNA form, the CDR3 reads TGTGCCACCCTGGAAGGGATCCCTGAAGCTTTCTTT.

This clonotype has a handful of counts. V and J are TRBV11-3 and TRBJ2-1, with D perhaps TRBD2 (6 bases). CDR3 length: 15 amino acids. V dropped 7 bases and J dropped 5 bases, with 18 bases sitting between them. Germline V gene sequence: CDR1 SGHNT, CDR2 YENEEA. The CDR3, as DNA: TGTGCCAGCAAGAAAGGCGGGGACCTTAACAATGAGCAGTTCTTC. It translates to CASKKGGDLNNEQFF.

The chain carries TRBV20-1 and TRBJ2-6; a possible D gene is TRBD2 (6 bases). V dropped 0 bases and J dropped 6 bases, with 12 bases sitting between them. This CDR3 comprises 15 residues. Germline assignment: CDR1 DFQATT and CDR2 SNEGSKA (reference sequence). CDR3 region: CSARDLGDSANVLTF. In DNA, the CDR3 is TGCAGTGCTAGAGATTTGGGGGACTCGGCCAACGTCCTGACTTTC.

The rearrangement uses TRBV7-9 and TRBJ2-1; 9 bases agree with TRBD2. With 3 bases clipped from V and 5 bases from J, the junction kept 5 bases outside the gene matches. CDR3 length: 15 residues. CDR1 and CDR2 (germline): SEHNR, FQNEAQ (reference sequence). The DNA of the CDR3 is TGTGCCAGCAGCTTCGCCGGGACTAGCAACAATGAGCAGTTCTTC. Translating it yields CASSFAGTSNNEQFF.

The gene calls are TRBV12-3 or TRBV12-4 and TRBJ1-2; TRBD1 matches at 7 bases. The V and J ends lost 4 bases and 4 bases, in that order; junction bases with no gene match: 3. The CDR3 is made up of 13 amino acids. The chain's CDR3 is CASSSDRVYGYTF. The CDR3 DNA follows: TGTGCCAGCAGTTCCGACAGGGTCTATGGCTACACCTTC.

Only a few counts were recorded for this clonotype. The chain employs TRBV7-9 and TRBJ2-7; a possible D gene is TRBD2 (5 bases). The germline V and J ends were trimmed by 7 bases and 6 bases, with 10 bases remaining between them. The CDR3 runs 11 residues. Per the germline V gene, CDR1 is SEHNR and CDR2 is FQNEAQ (reference sequence). This CDR3 is CASTEGGEQYF. CDR3 nucleotide sequence: TGTGCCAGCACCGAGGGTGGCGAGCAGTACTTC.

The genes are TRBV19 and TRBJ2-3; D remains unclear. This CDR3 region has 13 residues. The ends were cut back, 1 base at V and 5 bases at J, with 7 bases in the middle. Germline V gene sequence: CDR1 LNHDA, CDR2 SQIVND (reference sequence). The CDR3 coding sequence is TGTGCCAGTAGTATAGTGGTGCGAGATACGCAGTATTTT. This codes for CASSIVVRDTQYF.

The CDR3 reads CASSLPGGLPGPWNTGELFF. The CDR3 bases are TGCGCCAGCAGCTTGCCAGGGGGACTCCCGGGTCCTTGGAACACCGGGGAGCTGTTTTTT. The chain carries TRBV5-1 and TRBJ2-2; perhaps TRBD1 as D (7 bases). This CDR3 comprises 20 residues. Germline V gene sequence: CDR1 SGHRS, CDR2 YFSETQ. V dropped 1 base and J dropped 1 base, with 23 bases sitting between them.

This rearrangement joins TRBV13 to TRBJ2-7, with 7 bases fitting TRBD2. The germline CDR1 and CDR2 sequences are PRHDT and FYEKMQ (reference sequence). There are 15 residues in the CDR3. Trimming at V came to 1 base and at J to 6 bases, leaving 9 bases not matched to a gene. This chain's CDR3 is CASSLAIAGSREQYF. CDR3 DNA: TGTGCCAGCAGCTTAGCGATAGCGGGCTCCCGCGAGCAGTACTTC.

The chain carries TRBV6-2 or TRBV6-3 and TRBJ2-2; 11 positions agree with TRBD2. Germline CDR1 and CDR2: MNHEY and SVGEGT. Germline trimming cut 3 bases from V and 2 bases from J; bases unmatched to any gene: 8. The CDR3 totals 18 residues. The CDR3 sequence is CASSYDSGGAGNTGELFF. The DNA for the CDR3 is TGTGCCAGCAGTTATGATAGCGGGGGGGCCGGCAACACCGGGGAGCTGTTTTTT.

The chain joins TRBV10-2 to TRBJ1-1; D remains unclear. The CDR3 sequence is 12 residues long. The V end lost 5 bases, the J end lost 6 bases, and 10 bases lay between the germline ends. The germline V gene encodes CDR1 WSHSY and CDR2 SAAADI. Written as DNA, the CDR3 is TGCGCCAGCAGTAATGGTGGCGCTGAAGCTTTCTTT. This translates into CASSNGGAEAFF.

A few counts support this clonotype. The rearrangement uses TRBV7-9 and TRBJ2-1, with 12 bases identical to TRBD2. Germline CDR1 SEHNR, CDR2 FQNEAQ (reference sequence). This CDR3 is 18 amino acids long. The V and J ends lost 4 bases and 0 bases, in that order; junction bases with no gene match: 7. In DNA, the CDR3 is TGTGCCAGCAGCTCACTAGCGGGGGGAACCTTCTCCTACAATGAGCAGTTCTTC. Translation gives CASSSLAGGTFSYNEQFF. The full variable domain, completed using reference TRBV7-9 and TRBJ2-1, is DTGVSQNPRHKITKRGQNVTFRCDPISEHNRLYWYRQTLGQGPEFLTYFQNEAQLEKSRLLSDRFSAERPKGSFSTLEIQRTEQGDSAMYLCASSSLAGGTFSYNEQFFGPGTRLTVL.

The J gene is TRBJ2-3, the V gene TRBV7-3; 11 bases fit TRBD2. The CDR3 spans 19 residues. Unmatched junction bases numbered 12, after V lost 2 bases and J lost 2 bases. Germline CDR1 SGHTA, CDR2 FQGTGA. CDR3 DNA: TGTGCCAGCAGCTTATACGCCCCCCGACTAGCGGGGCACACAGATACGCAGTATTTT. Translated: CASSLYAPRLAGHTDTQYF.

This chain uses TRBV28 with TRBJ1-1; TRBD1 aligns across 7 bases. The V gene end was trimmed by 7 bases and the J gene end by 4 bases; junction bases not matched to a gene: 6. The germline V gene encodes CDR1 MDHEN and CDR2 SYDVKM. The CDR3 covers 13 residues. This CDR3 reads CASNFRGPTEAFF. CDR3 DNA sequence: TGTGCCAGCAACTTTAGGGGGCCCACTGAAGCTTTCTTT.

This clonotype was seen a handful of times. The CDR3 sequence is CASRDTEDGNTIYF. CDR3 sequence (DNA): TGTGCCAGCAGAGATACAGAGGACGGAAACACCATATATTTT. The chain joins TRBV5-4 to TRBJ1-3; D unclear. Germline lookup yields CDR1 SGHNT and CDR2 YYREEE (reference sequence). V was cut by 5 bases and J by 4 bases, with 13 bases left in between. The CDR3 runs 14 residues.

The chain combines TRBV28 with TRBJ2-7; either TRBD1 or TRBD2 may supply D (5 bases each). Germline V CDR1 and CDR2: MDHEN, SYDVKM. The CDR3 is made up of 14 amino acids. V lost 5 bases and J 4 bases, leaving 15 bases between the germline ends. The chain's CDR3 is CASSPTRDGYEQYV. The CDR3 DNA reads TGTGCCAGCAGTCCGACCCGGGACGGATACGAGCAGTACGTC.

The chain recombines TRBV7-6 with TRBJ2-3; 7 bases are a match to TRBD2. V trimming: 5 bases; J trimming: 4 bases; junction bases outside the gene matches: 9. This CDR3 has 15 amino acids. Germline CDR1 SGHVS, CDR2 FNYEAQ. CDR3: CASSTWGGGADTQYF. The DNA of the CDR3 is TGTGCCAGCAGCACCTGGGGGGGTGGGGCAGATACGCAGTATTTT.

The chain has TRBV7-3 and TRBJ2-7, with 10 nucleotides matching TRBD1. V lost 4 bases and J lost 3; bases outside the gene matches: 6. CDR1 and CDR2 (germline): SGHTA, FQGTGA. The CDR3 sequence is 15 residues long. The CDR3 coding sequence is TGTGCCAGCAGCTGCGGACAGGGGGGGTACTACGAGCAGTACGTC. It translates to CASSCGQGGYYEQYV.

The genes are TRBV9 and TRBJ1-1; D ambiguous. V was trimmed by 0 bases and J by 5 bases, leaving 11 bases between them. Germline V gives CDR1 SGDLS, CDR2 YYNGEE. CDR3 length equals 14 residues. The CDR3 loop is CASSVGEGWTEAFF. CDR3 sequence (DNA): TGTGCCAGCAGCGTAGGGGAGGGTTGGACTGAAGCTTTCTTT. Based on the CDR3 plus reference TRBV9 and TRBJ1-1, the full variable domain is DSGVTQTPKHLITATGQRVTLRCSPRSGDLSVYWYQQSLDQGLQFLIQYYNGEERAKGNILERFSAQQFPDLHSELNLSSLELGDSALYFCASSVGEGWTEAFFGQGTRLTVV.

This clonotype was found a few times. CDR3 nucleotide sequence: TGTGCCAGCAGCCAACGTGGAAACACCATATATTTT. Translating gives CASSQRGNTIYF. The rearrangement uses TRBV7-2 and TRBJ1-3, with D uncertain. Trimming stripped 5 bases from V and 3 bases from J, with 5 bases between. The length of the CDR3 is 12 residues. Per the germline V gene, CDR1 is SGHTA and CDR2 is FQGNSA.

This clonotype was counted between two and nine times. The genes are TRBV10-3 and TRBJ2-7; the D gene is possibly TRBD1 (6 bases). The germline CDR1 and CDR2 sequences are ENHRY and SYGVKD. Trimming cost V 4 bases and J 6 bases, with 16 bases left between them. This CDR3 is built from 14 residues. The CDR3 is CAISVNRVGFEQYF. The CDR3 DNA reads as TGTGCCATCAGTGTAAACAGGGTAGGTTTCGAGCAGTACTTC.

This clonotype has only a few counts. V usage is TRBV15 and J usage is TRBJ2-5, with D possibly being TRBD1 (5 bases). This CDR3 contains 12 residues. The germline V gene encodes CDR1 LNHNV and CDR2 YYDKDF (reference sequence). Between the trimmed V and J ends, which lost 1 base and 10 bases, there was a span of 10 bases. The CDR3: CATSRAGRGQYF. CDR3 DNA: TGTGCCACCAGCAGAGCAGGGCGCGGCCAGTACTTC.

This clonotype was observed a handful of times. The chain carries TRBV6-2 or TRBV6-3 and TRBJ2-5; D perhaps matches TRBD1 (6 bases). The CDR3 is made up of 14 amino acids. V was trimmed by 2 bases and J by 5 bases, leaving 12 bases between them. Germline V lookup: CDR1 MNHEY, CDR2 SVGEGT. CDR3 sequence reads: CASSYRGQLETQYF. The CDR3 DNA sequence: TGTGCCAGCAGTTACAGGGGACAATTGGAGACCCAGTACTTC.